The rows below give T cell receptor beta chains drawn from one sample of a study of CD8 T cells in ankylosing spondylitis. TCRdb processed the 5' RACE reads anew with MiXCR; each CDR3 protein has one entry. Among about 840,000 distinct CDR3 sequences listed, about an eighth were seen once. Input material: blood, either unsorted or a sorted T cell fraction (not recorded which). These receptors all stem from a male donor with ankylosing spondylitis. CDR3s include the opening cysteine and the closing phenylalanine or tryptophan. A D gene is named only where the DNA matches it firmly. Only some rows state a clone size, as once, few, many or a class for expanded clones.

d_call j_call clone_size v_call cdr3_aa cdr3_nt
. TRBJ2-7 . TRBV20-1 CSAILGIEQYF TGCAGTGCTATATTGGGAATCGAGCAGTACTTC
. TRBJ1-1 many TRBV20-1 CSARGSLDTEAFF TGCAGTGCTAGAGGCTCCCTTGACACTGAAGCTTTCTTT
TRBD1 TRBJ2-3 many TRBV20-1 CRARTGWGDTQYF TGCAGGGCGAGGACAGGCTGGGGTGATACGCAGTATTTT
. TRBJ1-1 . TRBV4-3 CASSQERGRSGTEAFF TGCGCCAGCAGCCAAGAAAGAGGACGGTCGGGCACTGAAGCTTTCTTT
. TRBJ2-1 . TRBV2 CASSEFLGSYNEQFF TGTGCCAGCAGTGAATTTCTCGGCAGCTACAATGAGCAGTTCTTC
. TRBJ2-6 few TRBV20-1 CSAEGSGANVLTF TGCAGTGCGGAGGGCTCTGGGGCCAACGTCCTGACTTTC
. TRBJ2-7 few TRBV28 CASRERSYEQYF TGTGCCAGCAGAGAACGCTCCTACGAGCAGTACTTC
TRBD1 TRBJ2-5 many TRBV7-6 CASSFRQGWETQYF TGTGCCAGCAGCTTCCGACAGGGATGGGAGACCCAGTACTTC
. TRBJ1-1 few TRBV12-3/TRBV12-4 CASSLGQAPEAFF TGTGCCAGCAGTTTAGGACAGGCCCCCGAAGCTTTCTTT
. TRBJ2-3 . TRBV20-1 CSATDRVDTQYF TGCAGTGCTACGGACCGCGTGGATACGCAGTATTTT
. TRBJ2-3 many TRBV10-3 CAISNLRGGTDTQYF TGTGCCATCAGTAACCTAAGAGGAGGCACAGATACGCAGTATTTT
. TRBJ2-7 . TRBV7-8 CASSPTPGALYEQYF TGTGCCAGCAGCCCTACCCCAGGGGCCCTATACGAGCAGTACTTC
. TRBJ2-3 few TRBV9 CASSVETTQYF TGTGCCAGCAGCGTAGAGACGACGCAGTATTTT
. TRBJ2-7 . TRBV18 CASSPQPPPYEQYF TGTGCCAGCTCACCACAGCCCCCGCCCTACGAGCAGTACTTC
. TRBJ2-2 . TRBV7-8 CARSPGPLCWELFF TGTGCCAGGAGCCCCGGCCCCCTCTGCTGGGAGCTGTTTTTT
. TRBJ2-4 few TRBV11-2 CASSFGVAKNIQYF TGTGCCAGCAGCTTCGGGGTAGCCAAAAACATTCAGTACTTC
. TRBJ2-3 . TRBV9 CASTKRVATDTQYF TGTGCCAGCACCAAGAGGGTAGCGACAGATACGCAGTATTTT
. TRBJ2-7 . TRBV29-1 CSVPRTNPPYEQYF TGCAGCGTTCCGCGGACTAACCCTCCCTACGAGCAGTACTTC
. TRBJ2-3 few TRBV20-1 CSARGSRTDTQYF TGCAGTGCTAGGGGTAGCCGCACAGATACGCAGTATTTT
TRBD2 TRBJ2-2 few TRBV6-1 CASTRSSGSGELFF TGTGCCAGCACCCGCTCTAGCGGAAGCGGGGAGCTGTTTTTT
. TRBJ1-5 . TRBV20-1 CSASWTVNQPQHF TGCAGTGCTAGTTGGACAGTCAATCAGCCCCAGCATTTT
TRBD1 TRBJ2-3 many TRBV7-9 CASGSDRGSRDTQYF TGTGCCAGCGGCTCCGACAGGGGCAGCAGAGATACGCAGTATTTT
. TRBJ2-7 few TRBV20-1 CSARDLKTEQYF TGCAGTGCTAGAGACCTAAAAACGGAGCAGTACTTC
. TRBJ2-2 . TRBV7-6 CASSSQSRSPGELFF TGTGCCAGCAGCTCCCAATCGAGGTCCCCCGGGGAGCTGTTTTTT
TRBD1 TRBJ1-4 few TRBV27 CASSLLGQGGKLFF TGTGCCAGCAGTTTATTGGGACAGGGCGGAAAACTGTTTTTT
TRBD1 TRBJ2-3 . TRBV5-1 CASGTGPTDTQYF TGCGCCAGCGGGACAGGGCCCACAGATACGCAGTATTTT